What follows describes a single T cell receptor beta chain. The CDR3 has 18 amino acids. Germline V gene lookup returns CDR1 KGHSH and CDR2 LQKENI. V lost 3 bases to trimming and J lost 0 bases; unmatched junction nucleotides: 11. The data originate from a study of OX40 agonist ivuxolimab in advanced cancers. The table came from immunoSEQ multiplex PCR; TCRdb's copy has only in-frame clones and leaves some out. The data show under 100,000 clones, 81% seen once. The starting material was CD4+ or CD8+ T cells sorted from blood, obtained in a trial of the OX40 agonist ivuxolimab. The clonotype was recovered from an adult with an advanced solid tumor such as melanoma, head and neck, liver or kidney cancer. The rearrangement joins TRBV18 to TRBJ2-7; TRBD1 aligns across 10 bases. The CDR3 is CASSPGQGYYLSSYEQYF. The CDR3 DNA reads as TGTGCCAGCTCACCGGGACAGGGGTATTATTTGAGCTCCTACGAGCAGTACTTC.